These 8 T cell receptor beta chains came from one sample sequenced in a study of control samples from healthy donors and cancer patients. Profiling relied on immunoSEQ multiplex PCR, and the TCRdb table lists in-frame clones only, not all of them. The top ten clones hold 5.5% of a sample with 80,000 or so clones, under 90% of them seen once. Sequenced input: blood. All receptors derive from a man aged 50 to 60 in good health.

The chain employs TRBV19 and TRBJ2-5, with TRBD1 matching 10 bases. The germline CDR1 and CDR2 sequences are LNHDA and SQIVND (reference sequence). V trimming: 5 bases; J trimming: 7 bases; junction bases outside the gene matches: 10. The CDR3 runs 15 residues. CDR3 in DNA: TGTGCCAGTAGTGTATCCGGGACAGGGGATGTGACCCAGTACTTC. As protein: CASSVSGTGDVTQYF.

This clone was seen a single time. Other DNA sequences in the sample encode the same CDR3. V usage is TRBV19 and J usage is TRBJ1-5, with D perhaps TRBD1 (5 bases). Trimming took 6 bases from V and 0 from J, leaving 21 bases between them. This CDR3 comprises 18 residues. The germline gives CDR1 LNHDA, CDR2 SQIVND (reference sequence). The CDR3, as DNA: TGTGCCAGTAGCCCGGGGCTCCTCTCGGGCTATAGCAATCAGCCCCAGCATTTT. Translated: CASSPGLLSGYSNQPQHF.

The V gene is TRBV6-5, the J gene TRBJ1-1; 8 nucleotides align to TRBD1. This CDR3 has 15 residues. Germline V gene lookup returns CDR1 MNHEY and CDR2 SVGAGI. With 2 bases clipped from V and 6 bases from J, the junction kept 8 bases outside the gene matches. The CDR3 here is CASSYPRQGPSEAFF. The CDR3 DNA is TGTGCCAGCAGTTACCCCCGACAGGGGCCTTCTGAAGCTTTCTTT.

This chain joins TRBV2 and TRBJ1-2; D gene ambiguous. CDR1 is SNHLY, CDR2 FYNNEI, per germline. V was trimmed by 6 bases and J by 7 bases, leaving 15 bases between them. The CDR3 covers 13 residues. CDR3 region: CASSGFREAGYTF. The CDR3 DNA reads TGTGCCAGCAGCGGCTTTCGGGAAGCTGGCTACACCTTC.

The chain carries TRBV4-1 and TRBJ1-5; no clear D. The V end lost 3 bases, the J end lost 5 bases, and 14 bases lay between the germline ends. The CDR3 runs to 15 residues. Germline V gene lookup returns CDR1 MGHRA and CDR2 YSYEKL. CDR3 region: CASSHGQSADQPQHF. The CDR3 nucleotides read TGCGCCAGCAGCCATGGTCAGTCGGCAGATCAGCCCCAGCATTTT.

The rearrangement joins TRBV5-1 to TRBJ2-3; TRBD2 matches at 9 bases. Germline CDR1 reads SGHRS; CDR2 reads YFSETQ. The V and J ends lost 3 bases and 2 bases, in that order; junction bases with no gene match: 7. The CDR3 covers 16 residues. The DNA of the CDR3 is TGCGCCAGCAGCTCCTTACTAGCGGGTGCCACAGATACGCAGTATTTT. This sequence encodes CASSSLLAGATDTQYF.

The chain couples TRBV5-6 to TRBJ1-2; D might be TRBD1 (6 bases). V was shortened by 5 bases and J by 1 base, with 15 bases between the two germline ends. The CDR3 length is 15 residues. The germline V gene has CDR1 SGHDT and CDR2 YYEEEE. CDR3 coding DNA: TGTGCCAGCAGTTTAGACAGGCACAATAACTATGGCTACACCTTC. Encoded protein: CASSLDRHNNYGYTF.

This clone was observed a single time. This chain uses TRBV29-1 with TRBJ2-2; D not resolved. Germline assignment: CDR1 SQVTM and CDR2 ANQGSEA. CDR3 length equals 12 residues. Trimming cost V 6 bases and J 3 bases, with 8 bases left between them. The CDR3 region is CSVAEYTGELFF. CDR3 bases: TGCAGCGTAGCCGAGTACACCGGGGAGCTGTTTTTT.